The 3 T cell receptor beta chains reported below all come from one sample, sequenced in a study of blood T cell repertoires in COVID-19. This table comes from immunoSEQ multiplex PCR, and its TCRdb copy is limited to in-frame clones, with some not included. The table has 100,000 to 120,000 clones, around 82% seen once. The sample comprised peripheral blood. Source of these receptors: a woman in her sixties with acute or convalescent COVID-19.

V gene TRBV19 combines with J gene TRBJ1-2, with 11 positions matching TRBD1. From germline, CDR1 is LNHDA and CDR2 SQIVND (reference sequence). The V and J ends lost 7 bases and 4 bases, in that order; junction bases with no gene match: 5. This CDR3 is 14 amino acids long. CDR3 loop: CASTRTGGVYGYTF. The CDR3 DNA reads TGTGCCAGTACCAGGACAGGGGGCGTCTATGGCTACACCTTC.

The count of this clone is one. J is TRBJ2-5 and V is TRBV5-1, with 9 bases lining up with TRBD1. Germline assignment: CDR1 SGHRS and CDR2 YFSETQ. J lost 5 bases, V lost 3 bases, and 8 bases had no gene match. The length of the CDR3 is 15 residues. The CDR3 protein is CASSSGTGTGETQYF. The DNA of the CDR3 is TGCGCCAGCAGCTCCGGGACAGGGACGGGGGAGACCCAGTACTTC.

The gene calls are TRBV30 and TRBJ1-4; possibly TRBD1 for D (5 bases). The germline V and J ends were trimmed by 6 bases and 5 bases, with 10 bases remaining between them. CDR3 length: 12 amino acids. Germline V gene lookup returns CDR1 GTSNPN and CDR2 SVGIG (reference sequence). CDR3 residues: CACDRPNEKLFF. The CDR3 nucleotides read TGTGCCTGCGACAGACCCAATGAAAAACTGTTTTTT.